These 32 T cell receptor beta chains were all obtained from the same sample, sequenced in a study of PD-L1 blockade in urothelial cancer. Assay: immunoSEQ multiplex PCR; the TCRdb copy retains only in-frame clones and omits some. The sample has around 93,000 clones, 83% seen once; the top ten hold around 7.7%. Sample time point: peripheral blood 6 weeks after treatment start. The input for sequencing was PBMCs, taken around atezolizumab (anti-PD-L1) treatment. The receptor source for this set is an older man with urothelial cancer.

The CDR3 DNA sequence: TGTGCCAGCAGCCCCCGGGACTATCGAGAGGAGCAGTTCTTC. It translates to CASSPRDYREEQFF. V gene TRBV11-3 combines with J gene TRBJ2-1; 7 bases are shared with TRBD2. The CDR3 sequence is 14 residues long. From germline, CDR1 is SGHNT and CDR2 YENEEA. Trimming took 5 bases from V and 10 from J; bases not matched to a gene: 11.

This clone appeared a single time. The chain joins TRBV19 to TRBJ1-5; a weak D match, TRBD1 (5 bases). V was clipped by 2 bases and J by 7 bases, with 9 bases between them. From germline, CDR1 is LNHDA and CDR2 SQIVND (reference sequence). There are 13 residues in the CDR3. The CDR3 region is CASSIQGRQPQHF. CDR3 sequence (DNA): TGTGCCAGTAGTATACAGGGTAGGCAGCCCCAGCATTTT.

The rearrangement links TRBV11-3 to TRBJ2-1, with 8 nucleotides matching TRBD1. With V trimmed by 5 bases and J by 7 bases, 10 bases remained unmatched. The CDR3 consists of 15 residues. The germline CDR1 and CDR2 sequences are SGHNT and YENEEA. DNA of the CDR3: TGTGCCAGCAGCATAGGACAGGGTGTATCTAATGAGCAGTTCTTC. Translated, it gives CASSIGQGVSNEQFF.

The chain is built from TRBV7-2 and TRBJ2-7, with TRBD2 matching over 10 bases. The V and J ends lost 5 bases and 6 bases, in that order; junction bases with no gene match: 10. CDR1 SGHTA and CDR2 FQGNSA come from the germline V gene. CDR3 length: 15 residues. The CDR3: CASSTIAGGSSEQYF. In nucleotides, the CDR3 is TGTGCCAGCAGCACTATAGCGGGAGGCTCTTCCGAGCAGTACTTC.

This chain joins TRBV6-5 and TRBJ1-1; TRBD1 agrees at 9 bases. Losses at the gene ends were 10 bases for V and 6 bases for J; bases not matched to a gene: 9. CDR1 and CDR2 from the germline V gene are MNHEY and SVGAGI. The length of the CDR3 is 13 residues. This CDR3 reads CATITGGEAEAFF. CDR3 coding DNA: TGTGCCACAATTACAGGGGGCGAGGCTGAAGCTTTCTTT.

The chain links TRBV6-5 to TRBJ1-1, with TRBD1 identical over 7 bases. This CDR3 region has 14 residues. V lost 6 bases, J lost 5 bases, and 9 bases stayed unmatched. Germline CDR1 reads MNHEY; CDR2 reads SVGAGI. CDR3 sequence (DNA): TGTGCCAGCAGCAAGGGACAGCCCAAGACTGAAGCTTTCTTT. It is translated as CASSKGQPKTEAFF.

The chain has TRBV11-3 and TRBJ2-7, with 10 bases lining up with TRBD2. Germline loops: CDR1 SGHNT, CDR2 YENEEA. J was trimmed by 3 bases and V by 5 bases; bases with no gene match: 4. The CDR3 loop spans 14 amino acids. As DNA, the CDR3 is TGTGCCAGCAGCCCAGGACTAGCGGACTACGAGCAGTACTTC. Translation gives CASSPGLADYEQYF.

This chain uses TRBV7-6 with TRBJ2-1; D remains ambiguous. CDR3 length equals 13 residues. The V and J ends lost 5 bases and 5 bases respectively, with 10 bases between them. CDR1 SGHVS and CDR2 FNYEAQ come from the germline V gene. CDR3 loop: CASSNQLDNEQFF. The CDR3 DNA follows: TGTGCCAGCAGCAACCAACTTGACAATGAGCAGTTCTTC.

The gene calls are TRBV7-2 and TRBJ1-1, with TRBD1 identical over 7 bases. The CDR3 consists of 15 residues. CDR1 is SGHTA, CDR2 FQGNSA, per germline. V was pared by 5 bases and J by 0 bases, with 6 bases of the junction left unmatched. CDR3 bases: TGTGCCAGCAGCCCACAAGGGACAGTGAACACTGAAGCTTTCTTT. Translation gives CASSPQGTVNTEAFF.

Only one count was recorded for this clone. The chain combines TRBV30 with TRBJ2-2; 8 positions agree with TRBD2. The ends lost 0 bases at V and 0 bases at J; junction bases unmatched: 15. The CDR3 is made up of 20 amino acids. Germline CDR1 reads GTSNPN; CDR2 reads SVGIG (reference sequence). The CDR3 sequence is CAWSVLGLAGPRTNTGELFF. DNA for the CDR3: TGTGCCTGGAGTGTACTAGGGCTAGCGGGCCCACGGACGAACACCGGGGAGCTGTTTTTT.

The J gene is TRBJ2-2, the V gene TRBV18, with D maybe TRBD1 (5 bases). Trimming stripped 4 bases from V and 0 bases from J, with 9 bases between. The CDR3 runs 15 residues. CDR1 and CDR2 (germline): KGHSH, LQKENI. This CDR3 reads CASSQGQTNTGELFF. The CDR3 region has the DNA TGTGCCAGCTCACAGGGGCAGACGAACACCGGGGAGCTGTTTTTT.

The chain links TRBV5-1 to TRBJ2-7; 8 bases align to TRBD1. From germline, CDR1 is SGHRS and CDR2 YFSETQ. The V and J ends lost 7 bases and 2 bases, in that order; junction bases with no gene match: 11. The CDR3 consists of 15 residues. The CDR3 DNA reads as TGCGCCAGCGCTTTCTCAGGGGGCGAGACCTACGAGCAGTACTTC. Translated: CASAFSGGETYEQYF. Full variable domain (remainder filled in from reference TRBV5-1 and TRBJ2-7): KAGVTQTPRYLIKTRGQQVTLSCSPISGHRSVSWYQQTPGQGLQFLFEYFSETQRNKGNFPGRFSGRQFSNSRSEMNVSTLELGDSALYLCASAFSGGETYEQYFGPGTRLTVT.

The rearrangement links TRBV27 to TRBJ2-7; no clear D. This CDR3 spans 13 amino acids. Per germline, CDR1 MNHEY and CDR2 SMNVEV (reference sequence). Trimming removed 5 bases at V and 3 bases at J, with 11 bases between. The CDR3, as DNA: TGTGCCAGCAGTCCCAACTCCCACTACGAGCAGTACTTC. Its translation: CASSPNSHYEQYF.

The V call is TRBV18, the J call TRBJ1-5, with D possibly being TRBD1 (5 bases). Trimming removed 2 bases from V and 3 bases from J, with 17 bases in between. Germline CDR1 and CDR2: KGHSH and LQKENI. The CDR3 is 17 residues long. CDR3 amino acids: CASSPRGQGAFNQPQHF. The CDR3 coding sequence is TGTGCCAGCTCACCAAGGGGTCAAGGGGCCTTCAATCAGCCCCAGCATTTT.

Here the CDR3 reads CASSTRTGGTDTQYF. In DNA form, the CDR3 reads TGTGCCAGCAGCACAAGGACAGGGGGCACAGATACGCAGTATTTT. The rearrangement joins TRBV13 to TRBJ2-3; 9 positions match TRBD1. The CDR3 extends over 15 amino acids. CDR1 is PRHDT and CDR2 is FYEKMQ in the germline V gene (reference sequence). Losses at the gene ends were 5 bases for V and 1 base for J; bases not matched to a gene: 4.

The genes are TRBV4-1 and TRBJ2-1; D remains ambiguous. The CDR3 sequence is 15 residues long. CDR1 MGHRA and CDR2 YSYEKL come from the germline V gene. Deletions cut 3 bases from V and 6 bases from J, with 15 bases between. The CDR3 DNA is TGCGCCAGCAGCCAGGCCCTCTTCCCGGGCAATGAGCAGTTCTTC. Its protein is CASSQALFPGNEQFF.

The table lists this clone with a count of one. The genes are TRBV6-5 and TRBJ1-4, with D tentatively TRBD1 (6 bases). V gave up 5 bases and J gave up 2 bases, with 9 bases separating them. Looked up from germline, CDR1 is MNHEY and CDR2 is SVGAGI. The CDR3 sequence is 14 residues long. CDR3 in DNA: TGTGCCAGCAGTCAGGGGTTTACTAATGAAAAACTGTTTTTT. Protein product: CASSQGFTNEKLFF.

This clone was found once. The chain uses TRBV4-1 and TRBJ2-1, with 7 bases that match TRBD2. The CDR3 length is 16 residues. Per germline, CDR1 MGHRA and CDR2 YSYEKL. Germline trimming cut 1 base from V and 5 bases from J; bases unmatched to any gene: 8. This chain's CDR3 is CASSQGSGLGDNEQFF. The CDR3 region has the DNA TGCGCCAGCAGCCAAGGTAGCGGGCTTGGGGACAATGAGCAGTTCTTC.

The rearrangement joins TRBV6-1 to TRBJ2-2; a possible D gene is TRBD2 (5 bases). CDR1 is MNHNS, CDR2 SASEGT, per germline. The V end lost 2 bases, the J end lost 1 base, and 8 bases lay between the germline ends. This CDR3 contains 15 residues. CDR3 in amino acids: CASSERGWNTGELFF. The CDR3 DNA reads as TGTGCCAGCAGTGAACGAGGGTGGAACACCGGGGAGCTGTTTTTT.

The CDR3 nucleotides are TGTGCCAGCAGCTTGGGGGGTGCGGGGGCGAACACCGGGGAGCTGTTTTTT. Translation gives CASSLGGAGANTGELFF. This chain uses TRBV5-4 with TRBJ2-2; 7 bases align to TRBD2. J was trimmed by 0 bases and V by 0 bases; bases with no gene match: 5. The CDR3 spans 17 residues. Looked up from germline, CDR1 is SGHNT and CDR2 is YYREEE (reference sequence).

The chain couples TRBV11-3 to TRBJ2-2; 11 bases align to TRBD1. CDR3 length: 15 residues. Germline loops: CDR1 SGHNT, CDR2 YENEEA. V was clipped by 5 bases and J by 4 bases; unmatched bases: 3. In nucleotides, the CDR3 is TGTGCCAGCAGCCGCGGACAGGGGGCCACCGGGGAGCTGTTTTTT. Its protein product is CASSRGQGATGELFF.

This chain connects TRBV5-1 to TRBJ2-7; D not resolved. The germline V and J ends were trimmed by 0 bases and 4 bases, with 8 bases remaining between them. The CDR3 contains 13 residues. The germline V gene has CDR1 SGHRS and CDR2 YFSETQ. Written as DNA, the CDR3 is TGCGCCAGCAGCTTGGCTGGCAGTTACGAGCAGTACTTC. Its protein product is CASSLAGSYEQYF.

V gene TRBV5-5 combines with J gene TRBJ2-7; D is ambiguous. Germline CDR1 is SGHKS and CDR2 is YYEKEE (reference sequence). The CDR3 contains 13 residues. Trimming shortened V by 0 bases and J by 3 bases, and 7 bases separated the two germline ends. For the CDR3, the DNA is TGTGCCAGCAGCTTGGGGCAGGTCTACGAGCAGTACTTC. Translated: CASSLGQVYEQYF.

The chain recombines TRBV15 with TRBJ2-5; 10 bases are shared with TRBD2. Germline CDR1 LNHNV, CDR2 YYDKDF (reference sequence). The CDR3 has 18 residues. Trimming took 0 bases from V and 4 from J; bases not matched to a gene: 11. CDR3 sequence reads: CATSRDRGTSALGETQYF. The CDR3 DNA sequence: TGTGCCACCAGCAGAGATCGGGGGACTAGCGCATTAGGAGAGACCCAGTACTTC.

The V call is TRBV19, the J call TRBJ1-2, with TRBD1 matching over 8 bases. Germline-derived CDR1 and CDR2 are LNHDA and SQIVND (reference sequence). This CDR3 comprises 15 residues. Unmatched junction bases numbered 9, after V lost 5 bases and J lost 4 bases. CDR3 coding DNA: TGTGCCAGTAGTCCGCCGGACAGGGTAGTCTATGGCTACACCTTC. Encoded protein: CASSPPDRVVYGYTF.

The chain recombines TRBV6-1 with TRBJ1-2; D remains ambiguous. CDR3 length equals 12 residues. Per germline, CDR1 MNHNS and CDR2 SASEGT. V was clipped by 4 bases and J by 8 bases, with 11 bases between them. This chain's CDR3 is CASSVEGGGYTF. In DNA, the CDR3 is TGTGCCAGCAGTGTGGAAGGAGGCGGCTACACCTTC.

This rearrangement joins TRBV4-1 to TRBJ2-7; D remains ambiguous. V lost 4 bases to trimming and J lost 4 bases, with 20 bases between them. This CDR3 has 16 amino acids. CDR1 MGHRA and CDR2 YSYEKL come from the germline V gene. The CDR3 nucleotides read TGCGCCAGCAGCCCAATTCTGGCGGATATACATTACGAGCAGTACTTC. This codes for CASSPILADIHYEQYF.

V is TRBV5-6 and J is TRBJ2-3; 8 positions match TRBD1. Germline CDR1 is SGHDT and CDR2 is YYEEEE. The CDR3 has 16 amino acids. V lost 4 bases and J lost 4; bases outside the gene matches: 11. The CDR3 DNA sequence: TGTGCCAGCAGCCCCTTACCGGGACAGGTTTCAGATACGCAGTATTTT. This codes for CASSPLPGQVSDTQYF.

This clone was detected only once. J is TRBJ2-3 and V is TRBV7-3, with TRBD2 matching 9 bases. The V gene end was trimmed by 3 bases and the J gene end by 3 bases; junction bases not matched to a gene: 4. CDR1 SGHTA and CDR2 FQGTGA come from the germline V gene. The CDR3 is 15 amino acids. Written as DNA, the CDR3 is TGTGCCAGCAGCTTTAGCGGGAGCTTAACAGATACGCAGTATTTT. Amino acids: CASSFSGSLTDTQYF.

The V call is TRBV9, the J call TRBJ2-3, with TRBD2 matching over 14 bases. CDR1 is SGDLS, CDR2 YYNGEE, per germline. The CDR3 loop spans 16 amino acids. The J segment lost 3 bases and the V segment lost 3 bases, leaving 3 bases of the junction unmatched. The CDR3 spells CASSAGLAGGTDTQYF. DNA for the CDR3: TGTGCCAGCAGCGCAGGACTAGCGGGGGGTACAGATACGCAGTATTTT.

This clone is a singleton in its sample. This sequence joins TRBV19 and TRBJ2-3, with D possibly being TRBD1 (6 bases). This CDR3 spans 14 amino acids. Germline V CDR1 and CDR2: LNHDA, SQIVND (reference sequence). V lost 10 bases and J 2 bases, leaving 16 bases between the germline ends. In DNA, the CDR3 is TGTGCCACCTTGGACAGAAGTCTCACAGATACGCAGTATTTT. Translated, it gives CATLDRSLTDTQYF.

This chain connects TRBV29-1 to TRBJ2-1; 10 bases map to TRBD2. Germline V gene data show CDR1 as SQVTM and CDR2 as ANQGSEA. With V trimmed by 0 bases and J by 2 bases, 4 bases remained unmatched. The CDR3 length is 16 residues. The DNA for the CDR3 is TGCAGCGTTGAAGAGAGGACTAGCGGACCCTACAATGAGCAGTTCTTC. Its protein product is CSVEERTSGPYNEQFF.